The TCR beta chain described here comes from a study of lymphopenia after photon versus proton radiotherapy. V gave up 0 bases and J gave up 4 bases, with 13 bases separating them. Germline lookup yields CDR1 SGDLS and CDR2 YYNGEE. The CDR3 contains 16 residues. Clones were sequenced by immunoSEQ multiplex PCR, and TCRdb holds only the in-frame ones, with some missing. The sample holds about 68,000 clones, under 95% seen once. The origin of this receptor is a woman in her 70s with pancreatic cancer. Source: peripheral blood, taken from a patient treated with photon-based radiotherapy. The chain combines TRBV9 with TRBJ2-2; D is perhaps TRBD2 (6 bases). CDR3 bases: TGTGCCAGCAGCGTAGACGGGGGAGTTGGCACCGGGGAGCTGTTTTTT. Translating gives CASSVDGGVGTGELFF.